This TCR beta chain is from a study of shared clonotypes between healthy human individuals (dated by TCRdb to the early 2020s). For context, the study as a whole: A few men and two women, aged 18 to 49 years, made up the cohort. To increase sequencing depth and limit assay-specific biases, different laboratories used diverse techniques to prepare libraries and sequence TCR repertoires. To estimate repertoire size and how much clonotype sharing occurs between individuals, the study deeply sequenced the blood TCR repertoires of roughly 5 healthy adults. For each donor, CD4 naive and CD4 memory were each given three plates, CD8 naive was given two plates, and CD8 memory was given one plate. Each donor's leukapheresis produced roughly between about 0.8 and 10 billion PBMCs. The study at large found these results: Incomplete sequencing was indicated by rarefaction of sorted-subset datasets, despite the large sequencing depth. Based on pairwise subsampling, the degree of clonotype sharing among donors was expected to be affected by sequencing depth. Clonotypes shared by all four sorted-subset donors showed higher generation probabilities than non-shared clonotypes. Only blood was sampled, and tissue TCR repertoires likely differ from those in blood. Sharing across several donors was observed for about 5% of naive CD4, under 4% of naive CD8, 2% to 2.5% of memory CD4, and less than 0.45% of memory CD8 clonotypes. The small number of donors limited the genetic and exposure-history diversity represented. Naive subsets generally had larger estimated clonotype richness than memory subsets did.

For this clone: The target of this receptor is not known. Base quality data are lacking; no much larger clone is found one base away.

The donors were healthy, HIV-negative adults with no recently reported acute infections or vaccinations. Every donor was a Caucasian adult residing in Nashville, Tennessee, USA. CD4+ T cells were enriched by magnetic negative selection, after which naive cells were positively selected on CD45RA and the negative fraction was taken as the memory subset. Blood was collected by leukapheresis, and PBMCs were isolated by Ficoll-Histopaque density gradient centrifugation and then cryopreserved in liquid nitrogen vapor phase. Purity and quantity of every magnetically sorted T cell population were checked by analytical flow cytometry. Genomic DNA was isolated from every sorted fraction and measured by UV absorbance on a Nanodrop 2000c. From the germline V gene, CDR1 is SGHTA and CDR2 is FQGTGA. V and J lose 9 bases and 3 bases, and a span of 12 bases separates them. The CDR3 contains 13 residues, cysteine and phenylalanine counted. Only CDR3 DNA remains: 39 bases, in frame from the first base.

Using the deep immunoSEQ assay, multiplex PCR amplified TCR CDR3 regions from genomic DNA. Extracted genomic DNA from each cell subset was spread evenly across all wells of several immunoSEQ 96-well plates, with each plate serving as a replicate. For sorted subsets, each replicate PCR was loaded with approximately 0.2 ug genomic DNA, equivalent to 30,000 or so T cell genomes. Purified libraries were quantified with a Qubit 3.0 fluorometer, sized on a Bioanalyzer 2100, and re-quantified with the KAPA Library Quantification kit. A separate single-read 150-cycle Illumina NextSeq 550 flow cell was used to sequence each immunoSEQ 96-well plate. In the source study's methods: The immunoSEQ output contained only junctional sequences without quality scores, so filtering could not match that applied to full-length reads. Sequences were annotated with PyIR, a Python wrapper for IgBLAST v1.9, and V/J genes and CDR3 were assigned using IMGT germline references. Any read was removed if the V/J assignment was weak (E-value above 1e-6), the CDR3 was missing, or the read contained stop codons, out-of-frame junctions, or ambiguous translated residues. V3J clonotypes were defined as sequences sharing the same inferred V gene, J gene, and CDR3 amino acid sequence. The percentage overlap between two repertoires was calculated by dividing the number of shared unique clonotypes by the size of the smaller repertoire. Three approaches were used to assess repertoire richness: RTK rarefaction, the Chao1 estimator, and Recon v2.1 estimates of unobserved clonotypes. For all TCRbeta clonotypes obtained by the gDNA method from several donors, generation probabilities were computed with OLGA. TCRdb carries this immuneACCESS record with in-frame sequences only. Its versions omit some clonotypes, under half of them owing to an unresolved V gene in the studies checked, with the rest unexplained. D and trimming come from the DNA, and the V and J calls and clone size come from that table. Counted in this sample were approximately 1,000,000 clones; approximately 80% of them appeared once. The top ten clones comprise about 0.89% of the sample.

Specimen: memory CD4+ T cells from PBMCs. The cell subset or site label for this specimen denotes: CD45RA-negative fraction. The V gene is TRBV7-3 and the J gene is TRBJ2-1; the D gene is tentatively TRBD1 or TRBD2, each matching 6 bases. This sequence was found in a man younger than 35 in good health. Some clones in this sample may be carry-over from other donors' samples. The nucleotides read TGTGCCAGTCCGGGGGCTCTCTACAATGAGCAGTTCTTC. It translates to CASPGALYNEQFF.